The 22 T cell receptor beta chains in this list originate from one sample, sequenced in a study of T cell responses to AZD1222 COVID-19 vaccine. Repertoires were generated with immunoSEQ multiplex PCR, while TCRdb's copy carries only in-frame clones and drops some. The sample consists of around 160,000 clones, more than 85% of them appearing once. The sample in question was peripheral blood, obtained on day 0 of AZD1222 vaccination. Receptor source: an adult in good health.

V usage is TRBV28 and J usage is TRBJ2-3; D is uncertain. The CDR3 spans 14 residues. Germline values: CDR1 MDHEN, CDR2 SYDVKM. V gave up 5 bases and J gave up 1 base, with 10 bases separating them. CDR3: CASSPDPGTDTQYF. The CDR3 region has the DNA TGTGCCAGCAGTCCGGACCCCGGCACAGATACGCAGTATTTT.

The gene calls are TRBV11-2 and TRBJ1-3; a possible D gene is TRBD1 (5 bases). Looked up from germline, CDR1 is SGHAT and CDR2 is FQNNGV. CDR3 length: 15 amino acids. The V gene lost 4 bases and the J gene lost 1 base, with 11 bases spanning the gap. CDR3 nucleotide sequence: TGTGCCAGCAGCTGGCTCAGGGATTCTGGAAACACCATATATTTT. Encoded protein: CASSWLRDSGNTIYF.

The rearrangement links TRBV19 to TRBJ2-7, with 7 bases aligning to TRBD1. The ends lost 5 bases at V and 5 bases at J; junction bases unmatched: 12. The CDR3 runs to 15 residues. The V gene's germline CDR1 is LNHDA and CDR2 SQIVND (reference sequence). CDR3 nucleotide sequence: TGTGCCAGTAGTCCACCCGACAGGGTATTTGACGAGCAGTACTTC. Amino acid sequence: CASSPPDRVFDEQYF.

This chain joins TRBV19 and TRBJ1-1; 7 bases match TRBD1. V was pared by 6 bases and J by 0 bases, with 4 bases of the junction left unmatched. CDR3 length equals 14 residues. The germline V gene encodes CDR1 LNHDA and CDR2 SQIVND (reference sequence). CDR3 sequence reads: CASSQGGMNTEAFF. The CDR3 coding sequence is TGTGCCAGTAGCCAGGGGGGCATGAACACTGAAGCTTTCTTT.

This chain connects TRBV2 to TRBJ2-2; D gene unclear. The CDR3 runs to 12 residues. V was shortened by 7 bases and J by 6 bases, with 9 bases between the two germline ends. CDR1 SNHLY and CDR2 FYNNEI come from the germline V gene. CDR3 sequence: CASTGGSGELFF. DNA of the CDR3: TGTGCCAGCACAGGTGGCTCCGGGGAGCTGTTTTTT.

The table lists this clone with a count of one. In DNA, the CDR3 is TGTGCCAGCAGCTTGGCCTCGGCTCACCGGGATAACGGGGAGCTGTTTTTT. Protein sequence: CASSLASAHRDNGELFF. The chain recombines TRBV5-8 with TRBJ2-2; weak D call: TRBD2 (5 bases). Trimming took off 0 bases at V and 7 bases at J, with 19 bases between the two ends. The CDR3 loop spans 17 amino acids. The germline V gene encodes CDR1 SGHTS and CDR2 YDEGEE.

This chain uses TRBV3-1 (or the pseudogene TRBV3-2) with TRBJ2-7; the match to TRBD1 covers 7 bases. Germline values: CDR1 LGHDT, CDR2 YNNKEL (reference sequence). The V and J ends lost 0 bases and 5 bases, in that order; junction bases with no gene match: 4. The CDR3 is made up of 14 amino acids. The CDR3 DNA sequence: TGTGCCAGCAGCCAAGATCCAAGGGGGCACGAGCAGTACTTC. This encodes CASSQDPRGHEQYF.

This chain links TRBV19 with TRBJ1-1, with 9 bases identical to TRBD1. V shed 5 bases and J 12 bases; nucleotides not matched to a gene: 13. Germline V gene sequence: CDR1 LNHDA, CDR2 SQIVND (reference sequence). CDR3 length equals 14 residues. DNA for the CDR3: TGTGCCAGTAGTTCAATACCTCGGGACAGGGTAACTTTCTTT. Translation gives CASSSIPRDRVTFF.

The rearrangement joins TRBV30 to TRBJ1-1, with no clear D. In germline, CDR1 is GTSNPN, CDR2 SVGIG (reference sequence). Trimming took 4 bases from V and 2 from J, leaving 11 bases between them. This CDR3 contains 13 residues. The DNA of the CDR3 is TGTGCCTGGACTTTGCGGGTAAACACTGAAGCTTTCTTT. Translated, it gives CAWTLRVNTEAFF.

This chain connects TRBV6-2 or TRBV6-3 to TRBJ2-5; TRBD2 matches at 7 bases. The ends lost 0 bases at V and 0 bases at J; junction bases unmatched: 13. This CDR3 region has 19 residues. Germline V gene sequence: CDR1 MNHEY, CDR2 SVGEGT. Written as DNA, the CDR3 is TGTGCCAGCAGTTACTCGGCTAGCGGCAACGATCGGTACCAAGAGACCCAGTACTTC. Translating it yields CASSYSASGNDRYQETQYF.

CDR3 nucleotides: TGTGCCAGCAGTTTAGGGGACACCGAACAGTTCTTC. Encoded protein: CASSLGDTEQFF. The gene calls are TRBV12-3 or TRBV12-4 and TRBJ2-1, with D possibly matching TRBD1 (6 bases). The CDR3 has 12 residues. V was clipped by 1 base and J by 13 bases, with 11 bases between them.

This chain connects TRBV7-9 to TRBJ1-4, with D tentatively TRBD1 (5 bases). V was clipped by 4 bases and J by 7 bases, with 13 bases between them. In germline, CDR1 is SEHNR, CDR2 FQNEAQ (reference sequence). This CDR3 is built from 14 residues. The CDR3 DNA reads as TGTGCCAGCAGCTCCAGGGAAGGTATTGAAAAACTGTTTTTT. Amino acid sequence: CASSSREGIEKLFF.

The CDR3 region has the DNA TGTGCCAGTAGTATACCCTACCGACTAGGAGCTGCTGGGGCCAACGTCCTGACTTTC. Translation gives CASSIPYRLGAAGANVLTF. The chain employs TRBV19 and TRBJ2-6, with D perhaps TRBD2 (6 bases). Per germline, CDR1 LNHDA and CDR2 SQIVND (reference sequence). The length of the CDR3 is 19 residues. V lost 2 bases to trimming and J lost 2 bases, with 19 bases between them.

The genes are TRBV5-6 and TRBJ2-1; TRBD2 aligns across 9 bases. The J segment lost 4 bases and the V segment lost 4 bases, leaving 9 bases of the junction unmatched. Germline CDR1 reads SGHDT; CDR2 reads YYEEEE. The CDR3 loop spans 16 amino acids. CDR3 nucleotide sequence: TGTGCCAGCAGCGGGAGCGGGGGGCAACTGTACAATGAGCAGTTCTTC. Translated, it gives CASSGSGGQLYNEQFF.

The chain uses TRBV6-5 and TRBJ2-7; TRBD2 agrees at 8 bases. Germline V gene data show CDR1 as MNHEY and CDR2 as SVGAGI. This CDR3 comprises 12 residues. J gave up 6 bases and V 6 bases, and 4 bases lay outside the gene matches. CDR3 in amino acids: CASRGGRPEQYF. In DNA form, the CDR3 reads TGTGCCAGCAGGGGCGGGAGGCCCGAGCAGTACTTC.

This chain uses TRBV6-6 with TRBJ1-5, with 7 bases lining up with TRBD1. CDR3 length: 15 amino acids. The germline V gene encodes CDR1 MNHNY and CDR2 SVGAGI (reference sequence). V gave up 4 bases and J gave up 1 base; unmatched junction bases: 4. CDR3: CASSSPTGSNQPQHF. The CDR3 region has the DNA TGTGCCAGCAGTTCACCGACAGGGAGCAATCAGCCCCAGCATTTT.

This rearrangement joins TRBV9 to TRBJ2-5; D remains unclear. V lost 1 base and J lost 0, with 7 bases in between. The CDR3 covers 14 residues. The germline gives CDR1 SGDLS, CDR2 YYNGEE. The CDR3 nucleotides read TGTGCCAGCAGCGTAAACAGCTACCAAGAGACCCAGTACTTC. This gives the protein CASSVNSYQETQYF.

The chain combines TRBV5-1 with TRBJ1-3; D uncertain. Trimming cost V 5 bases and J 0 bases, with 21 bases left between them. CDR1 SGHRS and CDR2 YFSETQ come from the germline V gene. The CDR3 runs 18 residues. The CDR3 reads CASRPNTVLPISGNTIYF. In nucleotides, the CDR3 is TGCGCCAGCAGACCAAACACAGTCCTACCGATCTCTGGAAACACCATATATTTT.

The rearrangement uses TRBV5-6 and TRBJ2-7; TRBD2 aligns across 8 bases. Germline CDR1 SGHDT, CDR2 YYEEEE. The junction had 7 bases not matched to a gene; V was cut back by 0 bases and J by 5 bases. The CDR3 extends over 15 amino acids. CDR3 in amino acids: CASSLGAGVSHEQYF. The CDR3 nucleotides are TGTGCCAGCAGCTTGGGAGCGGGAGTGAGCCACGAGCAGTACTTC.

The chain links TRBV5-1 to TRBJ2-7; D is unresolved. The CDR3 extends over 12 amino acids. The V gene lost 0 bases and the J gene lost 3 bases, with 4 bases spanning the gap. Germline CDR1 SGHRS, CDR2 YFSETQ. CDR3 nucleotides: TGCGCCAGCAGCTTGGGCAACTACGAGCAGTACTTC. Protein: CASSLGNYEQYF.

The CDR3 coding sequence is TGTGCCAGCAGGGGGGTCGGTTCGGGACGACTTCGCAATCAGCCCCAGCATTTT. Amino acids: CASRGVGSGRLRNQPQHF. The rearrangement joins TRBV9 to TRBJ1-5, with D tentatively TRBD1 (5 bases). From germline, CDR1 is SGDLS and CDR2 YYNGEE. Trimming pared 5 bases from V and 2 bases from J, leaving 23 bases between. CDR3 length equals 18 residues.

The V gene is TRBV2, the J gene TRBJ1-1; 7 nucleotides align to TRBD1. Trimming cost V 11 bases and J 1 base; bases outside gene matches: 16. From germline, CDR1 is SNHLY and CDR2 FYNNEI. The CDR3 covers 16 residues. The CDR3 nucleotides read TGTGCCGGAAATACAGGGGATTTTTCCTCGAACACTGAAGCTTTCTTT. It is translated as CAGNTGDFSSNTEAFF.